One and the same sample provided the 18 T cell receptor beta chains below, sequenced in a study of blood T cells in healthy people across ages. The authors ran a second PCR of roughly 6 to 12 cycles using a sample-barcoded 5' primer and a J-beta primer mix. TCRdb re-derived calls from the 5' RACE reads in MiXCR, one entry per CDR3 protein. The sample has about 1.4 million distinct CDR3 sequences; roughly 59% are singletons. Source material: blood. Every receptor here comes from a young man in good health.

This clonotype was observed a few times. The chain recombines TRBV12-3 or TRBV12-4 with TRBJ1-1, with 8 bases identical to TRBD1. The CDR3 sequence is 15 residues long. J was trimmed by 1 base and V by 4 bases; bases with no gene match: 5. The CDR3 spells CASSSLGTGNTEAFF. DNA for the CDR3: TGTGCCAGCAGTTCCCTAGGGACAGGGAACACTGAAGCTTTCTTT.

V gene TRBV20-1 combines with J gene TRBJ1-4, with D perhaps matching TRBD1 (6 bases). Germline CDR1 reads DFQATT; CDR2 reads SNEGSKA (reference sequence). The CDR3 runs 16 residues. With 6 bases removed from V and 0 bases from J, the gap between germline ends came to 17 bases. The CDR3 region has the DNA TGCAGTGCACGACAACCAACAGGGTCAACTAATGAAAAACTGTTTTTT. It encodes CSARQPTGSTNEKLFF.

The count of this clonotype is one. The rearrangement uses TRBV3-1 and TRBJ2-7, with D possibly being TRBD2 (5 bases). The germline gives CDR1 LGHDT, CDR2 YNNKEL (reference sequence). V lost 1 base to trimming and J lost 2 bases, with 9 bases between them. The CDR3 is made up of 14 amino acids. The CDR3 bases are TGTGCCAGCAGCCAAGGTCTGAGGGCCTACGAGCAGTACTTC. It codes for CASSQGLRAYEQYF.

This clonotype turned up a few times. The chain has TRBV5-1 and TRBJ2-1, with TRBD2 matching over 11 bases. After removal of 4 bases from V and 8 bases from J, the junction contained 5 bases not matched to a gene. This CDR3 is 14 amino acids long. The V gene's germline CDR1 is SGHRS and CDR2 YFSETQ. The CDR3 DNA sequence: TGCGCCAGCAGCCCGACTAGCGGGACTGATGAGCAGTTCTTC. It codes for CASSPTSGTDEQFF.

V usage is TRBV7-9 and J usage is TRBJ2-1; 8 bases map to TRBD2. V shed 5 bases and J 9 bases; nucleotides not matched to a gene: 15. This CDR3 is built from 16 residues. Germline V gives CDR1 SEHNR, CDR2 FQNEAQ (reference sequence). CDR3 in amino acids: CASSAPGLGLGLEQFF. In DNA form, the CDR3 reads TGTGCCAGCAGCGCACCGGGACTAGGTTTAGGACTTGAGCAGTTCTTC.

The chain couples TRBV20-1 to TRBJ2-6; TRBD1 agrees at 8 bases. The CDR3 has 15 amino acids. Germline values: CDR1 DFQATT, CDR2 SNEGSKA (reference sequence). J was trimmed by 8 bases and V by 3 bases; bases with no gene match: 9. In nucleotides, the CDR3 is TGCAGTGCTAGTATTGGAGCAGGGGGCCCCAACGTCCTGACTTTC. Translation gives CSASIGAGGPNVLTF.

The V gene is TRBV28, the J gene TRBJ2-7, with 14 bases identical to TRBD2. V was pared by 2 bases and J by 0 bases, with 15 bases of the junction left unmatched. The CDR3 is 21 residues long. In germline, CDR1 is MDHEN, CDR2 SYDVKM. The CDR3 here is CASSLVSPGLAGDVSSYEQYF. Written as DNA, the CDR3 is TGTGCCAGCAGTTTAGTTAGCCCGGGACTAGCGGGAGACGTAAGCTCCTACGAGCAGTACTTC. Filled out from reference TRBV28 and TRBJ2-7, the complete variable domain reads DVKVTQSSRYLVKRTGEKVFLECVQDMDHENMFWYRQDPGLGLRLIYFSYDVKMKEKGDIPEGYSVSREKKERFSLILESASTNQTSMYLCASSLVSPGLAGDVSSYEQYFGPGTRLTVT.

The J gene is TRBJ2-7, the V gene TRBV20-1, with D unresolved. Germline V gene data show CDR1 as DFQATT and CDR2 as SNEGSKA (reference sequence). This CDR3 spans 15 amino acids. V was trimmed by 0 bases and J by 0 bases, leaving 12 bases between them. This CDR3 reads CSARDQTPNSYEQYF. CDR3 DNA: TGCAGTGCTAGAGATCAGACTCCAAACTCCTACGAGCAGTACTTC.

This clonotype came up a few times. The rearrangement uses TRBV10-3 and TRBJ1-1; 8 bases are a match to TRBD1. The CDR3 length is 15 residues. Germline lookup yields CDR1 ENHRY and CDR2 SYGVKD. Germline trimming cut 6 bases from V and 4 bases from J; bases unmatched to any gene: 10. CDR3 nucleotide sequence: TGTGCCATCAGGGGACAGGTAGGGGTGGGCACTGAAGCTTTCTTT. Its translation: CAIRGQVGVGTEAFF.

The chain couples TRBV4-1 to TRBJ2-1; 8 bases agree with TRBD2. The V gene's germline CDR1 is MGHRA and CDR2 YSYEKL. This CDR3 has 18 amino acids. The ends lost 3 bases at V and 0 bases at J; junction bases unmatched: 10. The CDR3 loop reads CASSQAGTRPSSYNEQFF. The CDR3 DNA reads TGCGCCAGCAGCCAGGCCGGGACTAGACCCAGCTCCTACAATGAGCAGTTCTTC.

Points on this clonotype: Relative to the germline gene, one junction end is altered; a read error may explain this. The chain couples TRBV7-2 to TRBJ2-5; a possible D gene is TRBD2 (5 bases). Germline-derived CDR1 and CDR2 are SGHTA and FQGNSA. The CDR3 runs 12 residues. DNA of the CDR3: TGTGCCAACAGCTTAGCGTACGAGACCCAGTACTTC. Translation: CANSLAYETQYF.

The rearrangement links TRBV27 to TRBJ2-7, with 9 bases lining up with TRBD1. Germline loops: CDR1 MNHEY, CDR2 SMNVEV (reference sequence). J gave up 0 bases and V 5 bases, and 5 bases lay outside the gene matches. The CDR3 runs 15 residues. CDR3 DNA: TGTGCCAGCAGTACCACAGGGGGCTCCTCCTACGAGCAGTACTTC. Amino acids: CASSTTGGSSYEQYF.

The rearrangement uses TRBV20-1 and TRBJ2-7; D gene ambiguous. Judging by the DNA end, TRBJ2-5 fits better; the J call may be wrong. The CDR3 loop spans 12 amino acids. Germline V gene sequence: CDR1 DFQATT, CDR2 SNEGSKA (reference sequence). This CDR3 is CSANSDRETQYF. Written as DNA, the CDR3 is TGCAGTGCAAACTCCGATAGGGAGACCCAGTACTTC.

The chain employs TRBV15 and TRBJ2-7; 8 bases agree with TRBD2. The ends lost 0 bases at V and 3 bases at J; junction bases unmatched: 10. The CDR3 extends over 17 amino acids. Germline values: CDR1 LNHNV, CDR2 YYDKDF (reference sequence). The CDR3 DNA is TGTGCCACCAGCAGAGATACCCTAGCGGGCGGAGTCTACGAGCAGTACTTC. It translates to CATSRDTLAGGVYEQYF.

The V and J genes are TRBV9 and TRBJ2-3; D unresolved. The V gene lost 0 bases and the J gene lost 5 bases, with 4 bases spanning the gap. The V gene's germline CDR1 is SGDLS and CDR2 YYNGEE. There are 12 residues in the CDR3. CDR3: CASSVERDTQYF. The CDR3 coding sequence is TGTGCCAGCAGCGTAGAACGAGATACGCAGTATTTT.

The gene calls are TRBV20-1 and TRBJ2-1; a possible D gene is TRBD2 (6 bases). CDR1 and CDR2 from the germline V gene are DFQATT and SNEGSKA (reference sequence). V was pared by 4 bases and J by 2 bases, with 15 bases between. This CDR3 has 15 amino acids. As DNA, the CDR3 is TGCAGTGCTACGAACCGGGACTTTACCTACAATGAGCAGTTCTTC. It yields the protein CSATNRDFTYNEQFF.

The V and J genes are TRBV28 and TRBJ2-3; TRBD1 or TRBD2 may be the D gene (6 bases each). Trimming cost V 1 base and J 3 bases, with 14 bases left between them. Germline V CDR1 and CDR2: MDHEN, SYDVKM. CDR3 length: 16 residues. DNA for the CDR3: TGTGCCAGCAGTTTATCGGGGGCAGGGGCTACAGATACGCAGTATTTT. Amino acid sequence: CASSLSGAGATDTQYF.

This chain connects TRBV5-1 to TRBJ2-7; D is tentatively TRBD1 or TRBD2 (5 bases each). The J call may be faulty, since TRBJ2-5 better matches the DNA end. This CDR3 has 15 amino acids. Germline V lookup: CDR1 SGHRS, CDR2 YFSETQ. DNA of the CDR3: TGCGCCAGCAGCTTGAGGGACGGACAATGGGAGACCCAGTACTTC. Amino acids: CASSLRDGQWETQYF.